Shown below are 25 T cell receptor beta chains from a single sample sequenced in a study of T cells in pancreatic ductal adenocarcinoma. TCRdb's copy holds only in-frame clones and misses some; the assay was immunoSEQ multiplex PCR. In the table there are 100,000 or so clones, over 90% of which are singletons. Surgery without prior neoadjuvant therapy was the treatment of the selected pancreatic ductal adenocarcinoma patients. Sequences were obtained from PBMCs. Every receptor here comes from a human donor with pancreatic ductal adenocarcinoma.

CDR3 residues: CASSQAFPNSYEQYF. The CDR3 DNA reads as TGTGCCAGCAGCCAGGCCTTTCCCAACTCCTACGAGCAGTACTTC. This chain connects TRBV21-1 to TRBJ2-7; TRBD1, the table's D call, lacks a check against the DNA. TRBV21-1 is a pseudogene locus. The CDR3 is 15 amino acids.

This clone was recorded once. The V gene is TRBV7-9, the J gene TRBJ2-3; 8 nucleotides agree with TRBD1. The CDR3 runs 17 residues. Germline V CDR1 and CDR2: SEHNR, FQNEAQ (reference sequence). Trimming cost V 3 bases and J 5 bases; bases outside gene matches: 13. DNA for the CDR3: TGTGCCAGCAGCTTCTTTGTGACAGGGGCTAAGGGAGATACGCAGTATTTT. Translating gives CASSFFVTGAKGDTQYF.

The chain joins TRBV6-1 to TRBJ2-7, with 9 bases aligning to TRBD1. The CDR3 loop spans 13 amino acids. Trimming cost V 11 bases and J 5 bases; bases outside gene matches: 10. Germline CDR1 and CDR2: MNHNS and SASEGT. CDR3 coding DNA: TGTGCCGGATCTCACAGGGGGCAGGACGAGCAGTACTTC. It is translated as CAGSHRGQDEQYF.

CDR3 DNA: TGCGCCAGCAGCTTGGCACATTTGGGCACAGATACGCAGTATTTT. This encodes CASSLAHLGTDTQYF. The chain uses TRBV5-1 and TRBJ2-3, with D hard to call. CDR3 length equals 15 residues. Germline V gene sequence: CDR1 SGHRS, CDR2 YFSETQ. Trimming stripped 0 bases from V and 1 base from J, with 9 bases between.

The chain combines TRBV5-6 with TRBJ1-1, with 7 positions matching TRBD1. This CDR3 region has 14 residues. The junction had 6 bases not matched to a gene; V was cut back by 2 bases and J by 5 bases. CDR1 is SGHDT, CDR2 YYEEEE, per germline. The DNA for the CDR3 is TGTGCCAGCAGCTTCCCCGGGACAGCGACTGAAGCTTTCTTT. It is translated as CASSFPGTATEAFF.

This chain links TRBV5-1 with TRBJ2-3, with 8 bases that match TRBD1. Per the germline V gene, CDR1 is SGHRS and CDR2 is YFSETQ. CDR3 size: 14 residues. Unmatched junction bases numbered 4, after V lost 6 bases and J lost 1 base. In nucleotides, the CDR3 is TGCGCCAGCATGACAGGGGACGGCACAGATACGCAGTATTTT. Amino acids: CASMTGDGTDTQYF. Full variable domain (remainder filled in from reference TRBV5-1 and TRBJ2-3): KAGVTQTPRYLIKTRGQQVTLSCSPISGHRSVSWYQQTPGQGLQFLFEYFSETQRNKGNFPGRFSGRQFSNSRSEMNVSTLELGDSALYLCASMTGDGTDTQYFGPGTRLTVL.

The rearrangement links TRBV6-6 to TRBJ2-4, with TRBD1 matching over 8 bases. Trimming cost V 4 bases and J 1 base; bases outside gene matches: 6. Germline V CDR1 and CDR2: MNHNY, SVGAGI (reference sequence). This CDR3 has 16 residues. The CDR3 reads CASSFSGGAAKNIQYF. Here the CDR3 DNA reads TGTGCCAGCAGTTTTTCAGGGGGCGCGGCCAAAAACATTCAGTACTTC.

V and J are TRBV5-1 and TRBJ1-2; D gene unclear. Looked up from germline, CDR1 is SGHRS and CDR2 is YFSETQ. The CDR3 sequence is 14 residues long. Trimming left V 7 bases short and J 2 bases short, with 15 bases between. The CDR3 reads CASRSTLANYGYTF. DNA for the CDR3: TGCGCCAGCCGTTCGACTCTCGCCAACTATGGCTACACCTTC.

V is TRBV9 and J is TRBJ2-1; D is perhaps TRBD1 (6 bases). The CDR3 spans 16 residues. V was shortened by 2 bases and J by 0 bases, with 12 bases between the two germline ends. Germline CDR1 is SGDLS and CDR2 is YYNGEE. The CDR3 sequence: CASSVFTGSSYNEQFF. CDR3 DNA: TGTGCCAGCAGCGTCTTTACAGGGAGCTCCTACAATGAGCAGTTCTTC.

This sequence joins TRBV21-1 and TRBJ2-7; TRBD1, the D gene given by the table, was not confirmed from the DNA. TRBV21-1 has pseudogene status. This CDR3 is built from 10 residues. CDR3: CASTTYEQYF. Here the CDR3 DNA reads TGTGCCAGCACCACCTACGAGCAGTACTTC.

CDR3 sequence: CASSLYAQYLQEETQYF. As DNA, the CDR3 is TGTGCCAGCAGTTTATACGCACAATATTTACAGGAAGAGACCCAGTACTTC. V usage is TRBV28 and J usage is TRBJ2-5; D is perhaps TRBD1 (5 bases). Trimming removed 1 base at V and 3 bases at J, with 18 bases between. The CDR3 loop spans 17 amino acids. The germline V gene has CDR1 MDHEN and CDR2 SYDVKM.

V is TRBV19 and J is TRBJ2-3, with D perhaps matching TRBD1 (6 bases). The CDR3 has 12 residues. Germline V gene lookup returns CDR1 LNHDA and CDR2 SQIVND (reference sequence). V was pared by 8 bases and J by 9 bases, with 15 bases between. The CDR3 sequence: CASGYREKTQYF. CDR3 DNA sequence: TGTGCCAGTGGGTACAGGGAGAAAACGCAGTATTTT.

The chain has TRBV29-1 and TRBJ2-1; D is unclear. This CDR3 has 13 residues. Between the trimmed V and J ends, which lost 4 bases and 8 bases, there was a span of 15 bases. Germline assignment: CDR1 SQVTM and CDR2 ANQGSEA. The CDR3 DNA reads as TGCAGCGTTGTTGGCTCATTAACCGATGAGCAGTTCTTC. Protein: CSVVGSLTDEQFF.

This chain's CDR3 is CATSSGGQLRGANVLTF. The CDR3 DNA is TGTGCCACCAGCTCTGGGGGACAATTGCGTGGGGCCAACGTCCTGACTTTC. The gene calls are TRBV15 and TRBJ2-6, with D possibly matching TRBD1 (6 bases). There are 17 residues in the CDR3. Germline lookup yields CDR1 LNHNV and CDR2 YYDKDF (reference sequence). Between the trimmed V and J ends, which lost 5 bases and 3 bases, there was a span of 17 bases.

V and J are TRBV5-4 and TRBJ2-3, with 7 bases lining up with TRBD2. The CDR3 is made up of 15 amino acids. Looked up from germline, CDR1 is SGHNT and CDR2 is YYREEE (reference sequence). V gave up 6 bases and J gave up 3 bases; unmatched junction bases: 10. The CDR3 is CASTSGQEVTDTQYF. In DNA, the CDR3 is TGTGCCAGCACTAGCGGCCAGGAGGTGACAGATACGCAGTATTTT.

The genes are TRBV28 and TRBJ2-7, with 12 bases that match TRBD2. The CDR3 is made up of 15 amino acids. Germline V CDR1 and CDR2: MDHEN, SYDVKM. Trimming removed 2 bases from V and 7 bases from J; junction bases left unmatched: 6. CDR3 nucleotide sequence: TGTGCCAGCAGTTTACGACTAGCGGGGGCCTTTGAGCAGTACTTC. Translated, it gives CASSLRLAGAFEQYF.

The CDR3: CASSSQGASEKLFF. Written as DNA, the CDR3 is TGTGCCAGCAGCTCACAGGGGGCTAGCGAAAAACTGTTTTTT. The V gene is TRBV5-4, the J gene TRBJ1-4; 9 positions match TRBD1. V lost 3 bases to trimming and J lost 8 bases; unmatched junction nucleotides: 5. Germline V gene sequence: CDR1 SGHNT, CDR2 YYREEE (reference sequence). CDR3 length: 14 amino acids.

Here the CDR3 DNA reads TGCGCCAGCAGAGGGACAGGGTTAACGGATAATGAAAAACTGTTTTTT. It is translated as CASRGTGLTDNEKLFF. The chain couples TRBV5-1 to TRBJ1-4; 9 bases fit TRBD1. Looked up from germline, CDR1 is SGHRS and CDR2 is YFSETQ. CDR3 size: 16 residues. V was clipped by 5 bases and J by 4 bases; unmatched bases: 9.

This chain connects TRBV29-1 to TRBJ2-2; D is unresolved. The CDR3 spans 11 residues. The germline V gene has CDR1 SQVTM and CDR2 ANQGSEA. Between the trimmed V and J ends, which lost 4 bases and 3 bases, there was a span of 3 bases. The CDR3 is CSVADTGELFF. The CDR3, as DNA: TGCAGCGTTGCGGACACCGGGGAGCTGTTTTTT.

This clone appeared a single time. The chain couples TRBV18 to TRBJ2-5; TRBD1 aligns across 10 bases. The CDR3 is 16 amino acids. The germline CDR1 and CDR2 sequences are KGHSH and LQKENI. V lost 3 bases to trimming and J lost 5 bases; unmatched junction nucleotides: 9. CDR3 nucleotides: TGTGCCAGCTCACCCCAGACAGGGGGCTCATGGGAGACCCAGTACTTC. It is translated as CASSPQTGGSWETQYF.

The J gene is TRBJ2-7, the V gene TRBV5-6; TRBD1 aligns across 7 bases. The germline V gene encodes CDR1 SGHDT and CDR2 YYEEEE. CDR3 length: 13 amino acids. With V trimmed by 1 base and J by 6 bases, 4 bases remained unmatched. The CDR3, as DNA: TGTGCCAGCAGCTTGAGGGGGCAGGGCGAGCAGTACTTC. Protein: CASSLRGQGEQYF.

This clone was observed a few times. The J gene is TRBJ2-7, the V gene TRBV11-2; D not certain. CDR3 length: 13 residues. Germline CDR1 reads SGHAT; CDR2 reads FQNNGV. V dropped 7 bases and J dropped 6 bases, with 16 bases sitting between them. The CDR3 loop reads CASTSVRGSEQYF. CDR3 nucleotide sequence: TGTGCCAGCACCTCGGTCCGCGGAAGCGAGCAGTACTTC.

To note about this clone: One junction end disagrees with the germline gene, perhaps due to a read error. CDR3 bases: TGTGCCAGCAGTCCGGGACTAGCGAAAACCGGGGAGCTGTTTTTT. Amino acids: CASSPGLAKTGELFF. The rearrangement joins TRBV2 to TRBJ2-2, with TRBD2 identical over 10 bases. This CDR3 region has 15 residues. Germline CDR1 is SNHLY and CDR2 is FYNNEI.

The chain couples TRBV15 to TRBJ2-7; D gene ambiguous. CDR1 is LNHNV and CDR2 is YYDKDF in the germline V gene (reference sequence). The CDR3 consists of 14 residues. V lost 0 bases and J lost 7, with 13 bases in between. The CDR3 DNA reads TGTGCCACCAGCAGAGATCCGGTTGATTCGGAGCAGTACTTC. Protein sequence: CATSRDPVDSEQYF.

This chain joins TRBV12-5 and TRBJ2-5, with TRBD2 as a possible D gene (6 bases). CDR3 length: 14 amino acids. V was trimmed by 2 bases and J by 5 bases, leaving 12 bases between them. The germline gives CDR1 LGHNT, CDR2 FRNRAP. The chain's CDR3 is CASGLSTLAETQYF. CDR3 coding DNA: TGTGCTAGTGGTTTGTCTACTCTAGCGGAGACCCAGTACTTC.